This passage covers 6 T cell receptor beta chains from one sample sequenced in a study of T cells in Graves' hyperthyroidism and ophthalmopathy. The source material, RNA transcripts, was used to amplify TCR beta CDR3 regions. With the HTBI primer set, the TCR CDR3 went through a first round of RT-PCR. TCRdb independently ran MiXCR on the multiplex PCR reads; one entry per CDR3 protein. The profile shows 150,000 to 200,000 distinct CDR3 sequences, 9.4% of them singletons. Sample: blood. These receptors all stem from a woman aged 18 to 35 with Graves' hyperthyroidism that later progressed to Graves' ophthalmopathy.

This CDR3 reads CASSFEDTQYF. The CDR3 DNA reads as TGTGCCAGCAGCTTCGAAGATACGCAGTATTTT. This chain joins TRBV7-6 and TRBJ2-3, with D unresolved. V gave up 3 bases and J gave up 5 bases, with 3 bases separating them. This CDR3 is built from 11 residues. Germline V gives CDR1 SGHVS, CDR2 FNYEAQ.

This clonotype was seen many times. V usage is TRBV6-1 and J usage is TRBJ2-2; D is perhaps TRBD2 (5 bases). Trimming removed 7 bases from V and 5 bases from J, with 14 bases in between. The CDR3 extends over 14 amino acids. Germline CDR1 reads MNHNS; CDR2 reads SASEGT. This CDR3 is CASTNGGETGELFF. Here the CDR3 DNA reads TGTGCCAGCACCAACGGTGGGGAGACCGGGGAGCTGTTTTTT.

This clonotype was seen many times. This chain joins TRBV3-1 and TRBJ1-1, with D tentatively TRBD1 (5 bases). Germline lookup yields CDR1 LGHDT and CDR2 YNNKEL (reference sequence). The CDR3 consists of 13 residues. Trimming stripped 6 bases from V and 4 bases from J, with 12 bases between. This CDR3 reads CASSTIGGTEAFF. CDR3 DNA: TGTGCCAGCAGTACAATCGGGGGCACTGAAGCTTTCTTT.

This clonotype was observed many times. This chain joins TRBV7-9 and TRBJ2-3; weak D call: TRBD1 (6 bases). This CDR3 has 13 residues. Germline CDR1 reads SEHNR; CDR2 reads FQNEAQ (reference sequence). The V end lost 5 bases, the J end lost 14 bases, and 20 bases lay between the germline ends. The CDR3 DNA reads as TGTGCCAGCAGCGCCGATTCCCGGGACACTAGGTATTTT. Its translation is CASSADSRDTRYF.

This clonotype was seen many times. The rearrangement links TRBV5-6 to TRBJ2-7; 7 nucleotides line up with TRBD1. The germline gives CDR1 SGHDT, CDR2 YYEEEE. The CDR3 is made up of 14 amino acids. With 3 bases clipped from V and 1 base from J, the junction kept 4 bases outside the gene matches. In nucleotides, the CDR3 is TGTGCCAGCAGCTACCCGACAGGGTCCTACGAGCAGTACTTC. It yields the protein CASSYPTGSYEQYF.

The sample holds many counts of this clonotype. This rearrangement joins TRBV11-2 to TRBJ2-3, with TRBD2 as a possible D gene (5 bases). Trimming removed 5 bases at V and 6 bases at J, with 12 bases between. The CDR3 sequence is 13 residues long. The V gene's germline CDR1 is SGHAT and CDR2 FQNNGV. CDR3: CASSHGPGDTQYF. For the CDR3, the DNA is TGTGCCAGCAGCCACGGACCGGGGGATACGCAGTATTTT.